These 16 T cell receptor beta chains came from one sample sequenced in a study of somatic mutations in cytotoxic T cells in rheumatoid arthritis. Generated by immunoSEQ multiplex PCR, the TCRdb table keeps only in-frame clones and is missing some. Here the sample spans some 17,000 clones, about four fifths being singletons. The sequenced sample consisted of CD8+ T cells sorted from blood. Receptors were obtained from an adult with rheumatoid arthritis.

The CDR3 nucleotides read TGTGCCAGCAGCCCTCGGACAGAAGATGGCTACACCTTC. Amino acid sequence: CASSPRTEDGYTF. The chain is built from TRBV27 and TRBJ1-2, with D possibly TRBD1 on 6 matching bases. V gave up 6 bases and J gave up 6 bases, with 14 bases separating them. Germline V lookup: CDR1 MNHEY, CDR2 SMNVEV (reference sequence). The CDR3 is 13 residues long.

V and J are TRBV5-5 and TRBJ2-7; D may be TRBD1 (6 bases). Deletions cut 0 bases from V and 6 bases from J, with 7 bases between. This CDR3 spans 12 amino acids. Germline assignment: CDR1 SGHKS and CDR2 YYEKEE (reference sequence). The CDR3 loop reads CASSLGGGEQYF. In DNA form, the CDR3 reads TGTGCCAGCAGCTTGGGAGGGGGCGAGCAGTACTTC. The full variable domain, its missing parts supplied by reference TRBV5-5 and TRBJ2-7, is DAGVTQSPTHLIKTRGQQVTLRCSPISGHKSVSWYQQVLGQGPQFIFQYYEKEERGRGNFPDRFSARQFPNYSSELNVNALLLGDSALYLCASSLGGGEQYFGPGTRLTVT.

V usage is TRBV4-1 and J usage is TRBJ1-2, with D possibly matching TRBD1 (6 bases). The length of the CDR3 is 15 residues. Germline assignment: CDR1 MGHRA and CDR2 YSYEKL. Between the trimmed V and J ends, which lost 1 base and 2 bases, there was a span of 11 bases. CDR3 DNA: TGCGCCAGCAGCCAAGTCATAGGGGGGAACTATGGCTACACCTTC. It specifies CASSQVIGGNYGYTF.

The chain has TRBV9 and TRBJ2-7; D is unresolved. CDR3 length: 15 amino acids. CDR1 and CDR2 (germline): SGDLS, YYNGEE. V was clipped by 0 bases and J by 2 bases, with 12 bases between them. The CDR3 DNA reads as TGTGCCAGCAGCGTAGACGTGATGGCTGCCTACGAGCAGTACTTC. This encodes CASSVDVMAAYEQYF. The full variable domain, its missing parts supplied by reference TRBV9 and TRBJ2-7, is DSGVTQTPKHLITATGQRVTLRCSPRSGDLSVYWYQQSLDQGLQFLIQYYNGEERAKGNILERFSAQQFPDLHSELNLSSLELGDSALYFCASSVDVMAAYEQYFGPGTRLTVT.

The chain uses TRBV6-1 and TRBJ1-4; no firm D call. Germline CDR1 and CDR2: MNHNS and SASEGT. Trimming pared 6 bases from V and 4 bases from J, leaving 12 bases between. The CDR3 is 14 amino acids. This CDR3 is CASRRAGFNEKLFF. CDR3 nucleotides: TGTGCCAGCAGGAGGGCGGGGTTTAATGAAAAACTGTTTTTT.

The V gene is TRBV10-2, the J gene TRBJ2-7, with D perhaps matching TRBD1 (6 bases). In germline, CDR1 is WSHSY, CDR2 SAAADI. V lost 2 bases and J lost 3, with 11 bases in between. The CDR3 covers 14 residues. CDR3 bases: TGCGCCAGCAGTGAGACCAGGGGTGTCTACGAGCAGTACTTC. Residues: CASSETRGVYEQYF.

This chain connects TRBV27 to TRBJ2-1; D possibly corresponds to TRBD1 (6 bases). The CDR3 extends over 14 amino acids. The germline V and J ends were trimmed by 5 bases and 0 bases, with 8 bases remaining between them. Looked up from germline, CDR1 is MNHEY and CDR2 is SMNVEV (reference sequence). The CDR3 sequence: CASSTGSSYNEQFF. The CDR3 coding sequence is TGTGCCAGCAGTACAGGGAGCTCCTACAATGAGCAGTTCTTC.

The chain links TRBV2 to TRBJ2-3; 10 bases match TRBD2. Losses at the gene ends were 7 bases for V and 0 bases for J; bases not matched to a gene: 13. Germline assignment: CDR1 SNHLY and CDR2 FYNNEI. The CDR3 contains 18 residues. The CDR3 here is CASIMGLARSSSTDTQYF. CDR3 bases: TGTGCCAGCATCATGGGACTAGCGAGATCATCTAGCACAGATACGCAGTATTTT.

The chain joins TRBV9 to TRBJ2-3, with TRBD2 matching over 9 bases. After removal of 9 bases from V and 3 bases from J, the junction contained 14 bases not matched to a gene. This CDR3 has 16 residues. From germline, CDR1 is SGDLS and CDR2 YYNGEE. CDR3 nucleotides: TGTGCCATCGGGCGAGGGCTAGCGGGGAGAACAGATACGCAGTATTTT. Amino acid sequence: CAIGRGLAGRTDTQYF.

The chain carries TRBV15 and TRBJ1-1; weak D call: TRBD1 (5 bases). Per the germline V gene, CDR1 is LNHNV and CDR2 is YYDKDF (reference sequence). V dropped 0 bases and J dropped 1 base, with 9 bases sitting between them. The CDR3 spans 15 residues. CDR3 nucleotide sequence: TGTGCCACCAGCAGAGAGACAGTTACGAACACTGAAGCTTTCTTT. This gives the protein CATSRETVTNTEAFF.

Only a few counts were recorded for this clone. The gene calls are TRBV11-3 and TRBJ2-2, with D possibly being TRBD1 (6 bases). Germline V lookup: CDR1 SGHNT, CDR2 YENEEA. The ends were cut back, 6 bases at V and 6 bases at J, with 8 bases in the middle. The CDR3 loop spans 12 amino acids. CDR3: CASRTGSGELFF. The DNA for the CDR3 is TGTGCCAGCAGAACAGGGTCCGGGGAGCTGTTTTTT.

The chain recombines TRBV29-1 with TRBJ2-3; TRBD1 or TRBD2 may be the D gene (6 bases each). The V end lost 1 base, the J end lost 3 bases, and 17 bases lay between the germline ends. CDR3 length equals 16 residues. Germline values: CDR1 SQVTM, CDR2 ANQGSEA. This CDR3 reads CSVEASGAGGTDTQYF. In DNA form, the CDR3 reads TGCAGCGTTGAAGCCTCAGGGGCCGGGGGAACAGATACGCAGTATTTT.

This rearrangement joins TRBV4-1 to TRBJ1-5; D is possibly TRBD1 (5 bases). V was clipped by 5 bases and J by 6 bases, with 11 bases between them. Germline CDR1 and CDR2: MGHRA and YSYEKL. This CDR3 is 13 amino acids long. This CDR3 reads CASSGGEGQPQHF. The DNA of the CDR3 is TGCGCCAGCAGCGGGGGGGAGGGTCAGCCCCAGCATTTT.

This sequence joins TRBV11-2 and TRBJ2-2, with D uncertain. Germline V lookup: CDR1 SGHAT, CDR2 FQNNGV. The CDR3 is 13 amino acids. The V gene lost 3 bases and the J gene lost 4 bases, with 6 bases spanning the gap. CDR3 region: CASSFGPTGELFF. Here the CDR3 DNA reads TGTGCCAGCAGCTTCGGCCCCACCGGGGAGCTGTTTTTT.

This chain links TRBV2 with TRBJ1-5; 9 nucleotides line up with TRBD1. This CDR3 has 17 residues. Germline CDR1 SNHLY, CDR2 FYNNEI. V gave up 8 bases and J gave up 7 bases; unmatched junction bases: 18. The CDR3 DNA sequence: TGTGCCAGCCATTTCCACCGGGACAGGGAGGTTGGACAGCCCCAGCATTTT. Translated: CASHFHRDREVGQPQHF.

This chain links TRBV5-4 with TRBJ2-7; the match to TRBD1 covers 8 bases. The CDR3 sequence is 14 residues long. CDR1 is SGHNT, CDR2 YYREEE, per germline (reference sequence). The trim removed 1 base at V and 3 bases at J, leaving 3 bases unmatched. CDR3 protein: CASSLYTGGYEQYF. In DNA, the CDR3 is TGTGCCAGCAGCTTGTATACAGGGGGCTACGAGCAGTACTTC.